The 17 T cell receptor beta chains below all came from one sample that was sequenced in a study of T-cell memory formation after mild COVID-19. TCRdb ran MiXCR on the 5' RACE reads and lists one entry per CDR3 protein. Counted here are about 130,000 distinct CDR3 sequences, almost 25% occurring once; the ten biggest clones make up approximately 25%. Sequenced input: PBMCs or a T cell subset sorted from them (not recorded which). These receptors were collected from an adult woman who had mild COVID-19 (a few samples of this study predate the infection). Cell type and time point are not known.

This chain connects TRBV4-3 to TRBJ2-4, with 10 bases that match TRBD2. V lost 0 bases to trimming and J lost 5 bases; unmatched junction nucleotides: 10. There are 18 residues in the CDR3. Germline assignment: CDR1 LGHNA and CDR2 YSLEER. The CDR3 DNA follows: TGCGCCAGCAGCCAAGAAACCCTACTAGCGGGAATCCAAAACATTCAGTACTTC. Its protein is CASSQETLLAGIQNIQYF.

The chain uses TRBV14 and TRBJ2-1; the match to TRBD2 covers 7 bases. Trimming at V came to 2 bases and at J to 3 bases, leaving 13 bases not matched to a gene. Germline V gene sequence: CDR1 SGHDN, CDR2 FVKESK. The CDR3 extends over 18 amino acids. CDR3 sequence (DNA): TGTGCCAGCAGCCAATTGGTTCTAGCGGAAAGATTCTACAATGAGCAGTTCTTC. Translating gives CASSQLVLAERFYNEQFF. The variable domain in full, completed from reference TRBV14 and TRBJ2-1, reads EAGVTQFPSHSVIEKGQTVTLRCDPISGHDNLYWYRRVMGKEIKFLLHFVKESKQDESGMPNNRFLAERTGGTYSTLKVQPAELEDSGVYFCASSQLVLAERFYNEQFFGPGTRLTVL.

The rearrangement joins TRBV20-1 to TRBJ2-7, with TRBD2 matching over 13 bases. The CDR3 length is 14 residues. CDR1 and CDR2 from the germline V gene are DFQATT and SNEGSKA (reference sequence). V lost 5 bases and J lost 3; bases outside the gene matches: 4. The CDR3 is CSARTSGGIYEQYF. The CDR3 DNA sequence: TGCAGTGCTCGGACTAGCGGGGGAATCTACGAGCAGTACTTC.

This clonotype showed up just a few times. The V gene is TRBV7-9, the J gene TRBJ2-4, with 11 bases aligning to TRBD1. CDR3 length: 15 residues. V lost 4 bases to trimming and J lost 9 bases; unmatched junction nucleotides: 8. CDR1 is SEHNR, CDR2 FQNEAQ, per germline (reference sequence). The chain's CDR3 is CASSSQDRGQIIQYF. CDR3 DNA sequence: TGTGCCAGCAGCTCCCAGGACAGGGGGCAGATCATTCAGTACTTC.

This clonotype was detected only a few times. The rearrangement joins TRBV12-3 or TRBV12-4 to TRBJ2-3, with 7 positions matching TRBD2. V was pared by 3 bases and J by 1 base, with 4 bases of the junction left unmatched. The CDR3 covers 15 residues. CDR3 amino acids: CASSFSLAGTDTQYF. CDR3 sequence (DNA): TGTGCCAGCAGTTTCTCGCTAGCGGGCACAGATACGCAGTATTTT.

This clonotype was counted a few times. The rearrangement links TRBV3-1 to TRBJ2-7, with 9 bases identical to TRBD2. CDR3 length: 14 residues. Losses at the gene ends were 11 bases for V and 2 bases for J; bases not matched to a gene: 10. CDR1 and CDR2 (germline): LGHDT, YNNKEL (reference sequence). The DNA for the CDR3 is TGTGCCTCGAAAAGCGGGAGGCCACCCTACGAGCAGTACTTC. Residues: CASKSGRPPYEQYF.

This rearrangement joins TRBV7-2 to TRBJ1-2; D is ambiguous. The CDR3 sequence is 16 residues long. Germline V gives CDR1 SGHTA, CDR2 FQGNSA. V lost 3 bases to trimming and J lost 6 bases, with 20 bases between them. For the CDR3, the DNA is TGTGCCAGCAGCTTCGGTATTTACTTGGAGCGAGATGGCTACACCTTC. This codes for CASSFGIYLERDGYTF. Filled out from reference TRBV7-2 and TRBJ1-2, the complete variable domain reads GAGVSQSPSNKVTEKGKDVELRCDPISGHTALYWYRQSLGQGLEFLIYFQGNSAPDKSGLPSDRFSAERTGGSVSTLTIQRTQQEDSAVYLCASSFGIYLERDGYTFGSGTRLTVV.

This rearrangement joins TRBV24-1 to TRBJ2-6; possibly TRBD1 for D (6 bases). Per germline, CDR1 KGHDR and CDR2 SFDVKD. V was shortened by 4 bases and J by 3 bases, with 12 bases between the two germline ends. CDR3 length: 16 amino acids. The CDR3 DNA reads TGTGCCACCAGTGAAGGGACAACCTATGGGGCCAACGTCCTGACTTTC. Amino acid sequence: CATSEGTTYGANVLTF.

This clonotype was seen a handful of times. The CDR3 DNA reads TGCGCCAGCAGCTTCGGGGAGACGGAGACCCAGTACTTC. It translates to CASSFGETETQYF. The rearrangement links TRBV5-1 to TRBJ2-5; a possible D gene is TRBD2 (5 bases). The CDR3 length is 13 residues. Germline V lookup: CDR1 SGHRS, CDR2 YFSETQ. Trimming took off 2 bases at V and 5 bases at J, with 10 bases between the two ends.

This clonotype was seen a handful of times. The chain employs TRBV7-6 and TRBJ2-3; D unresolved. This CDR3 has 12 amino acids. In germline, CDR1 is SGHVS, CDR2 FNYEAQ. V shed 3 bases and J shed 5 bases, with 6 bases lying between them. CDR3 in amino acids: CASSFHLDTQYF. The CDR3 DNA reads TGTGCCAGCAGCTTCCACCTAGATACGCAGTATTTT.

V and J are TRBV4-3 and TRBJ1-2, with D perhaps TRBD1 (6 bases). The CDR3 runs 17 residues. CDR1 is LGHNA, CDR2 YSLEER, per germline. V was cut by 2 bases and J by 3 bases, with 19 bases left in between. CDR3 in amino acids: CASSQKNSGQGHYGYTF. The DNA for the CDR3 is TGCGCCAGCAGCCAAAAAAATTCCGGGCAGGGGCACTATGGCTACACCTTC.

V gene TRBV15 combines with J gene TRBJ1-1, with D possibly matching TRBD1 (5 bases). Germline V lookup: CDR1 LNHNV, CDR2 YYDKDF (reference sequence). The length of the CDR3 is 15 residues. V was clipped by 0 bases and J by 5 bases, with 13 bases between them. CDR3 nucleotides: TGTGCCACCAGCAGAGATCGGGGGATCACTACTGAAGCTTTCTTT. Amino acid sequence: CATSRDRGITTEAFF.

The chain uses TRBV6-5 and TRBJ2-2, with 10 bases aligning to TRBD1. The CDR3 sequence is 16 residues long. Looked up from germline, CDR1 is MNHEY and CDR2 is SVGAGI. Trimming removed 5 bases from V and 6 bases from J; junction bases left unmatched: 9. CDR3 residues: CASSADDRGLAGELFF. CDR3 in DNA: TGTGCCAGCAGTGCGGACGACAGGGGGCTGGCCGGGGAGCTGTTTTTT.

This clonotype was seen only a few times. This chain connects TRBV3-1 to TRBJ1-1, with 9 bases lining up with TRBD1. The CDR3 covers 15 residues. Trimming removed 5 bases from V and 3 bases from J; junction bases left unmatched: 7. Germline lookup yields CDR1 LGHDT and CDR2 YNNKEL (reference sequence). The CDR3 is CASSYGTGLYTEAFF. The CDR3 DNA follows: TGTGCCAGCAGCTACGGGACAGGGCTCTACACTGAAGCTTTCTTT.

The chain couples TRBV9 to TRBJ1-6; 7 nucleotides agree with TRBD1. In germline, CDR1 is SGDLS, CDR2 YYNGEE. This CDR3 has 17 residues. J lost 7 bases, V lost 0 bases, and 10 bases had no gene match. Written as DNA, the CDR3 is TGTGCCAGCAGCGTAGAGTCCTCCGGGACAGCGAATTCACCCCTCCACTTT. Translating gives CASSVESSGTANSPLHF.

The table lists this clonotype with many counts. The rearrangement uses TRBV12-3 or TRBV12-4 and TRBJ1-1; D not certain. V lost 10 bases to trimming and J lost 1 base, with 13 bases between them. CDR3 length: 13 amino acids. CDR3 bases: TGTGCCACCAGCCCAACCCCGAACACTGAAGCTTTCTTT. Protein sequence: CATSPTPNTEAFF.

This clonotype turned up a few times. The chain employs TRBV28 and TRBJ2-2, with 7 bases aligning to TRBD1. CDR1 MDHEN and CDR2 SYDVKM come from the germline V gene. The junction had 5 bases not matched to a gene; V was cut back by 3 bases and J by 1 base. The CDR3 spans 16 residues. The CDR3 DNA reads TGTGCCAGCAGTTTTGGGACAGCCGGGAACACCGGGGAGCTGTTTTTT. It codes for CASSFGTAGNTGELFF.